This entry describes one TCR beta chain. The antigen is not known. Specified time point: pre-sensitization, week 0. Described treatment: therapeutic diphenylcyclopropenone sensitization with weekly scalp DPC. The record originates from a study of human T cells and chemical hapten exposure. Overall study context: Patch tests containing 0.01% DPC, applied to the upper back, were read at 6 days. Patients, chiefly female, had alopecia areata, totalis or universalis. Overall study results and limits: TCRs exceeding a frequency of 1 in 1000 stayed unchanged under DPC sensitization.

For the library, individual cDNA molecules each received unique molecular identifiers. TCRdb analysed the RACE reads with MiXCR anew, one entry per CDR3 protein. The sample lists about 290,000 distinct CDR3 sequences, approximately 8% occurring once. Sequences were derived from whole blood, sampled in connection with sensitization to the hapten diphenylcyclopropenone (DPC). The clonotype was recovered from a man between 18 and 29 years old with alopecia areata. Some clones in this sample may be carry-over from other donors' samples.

CDR3 coding DNA: TGTGCCAGCAGGCCCGCGACAGATACGCAGTATTTT. Translating it yields CASRPATDTQYF. The chain recombines TRBV2 with TRBJ2-3; unclear D gene. Between the trimmed V and J ends, which lost 6 bases and 3 bases, there was a span of 7 bases. The CDR3 sequence is 12 residues long. CDR1 SNHLY and CDR2 FYNNEI come from the germline V gene. The full variable domain, with the rest looked up from reference TRBV2 and TRBJ2-3, is EPEVTQTPSHQVTQMGQEVILRCVPISNHLYFYWYRQILGQKVEFLVSFYNNEISEKSEIFDDQFSVERPDGSNFTLKIRSTKLEDSAMYFCASRPATDTQYFGPGTRLTVL.